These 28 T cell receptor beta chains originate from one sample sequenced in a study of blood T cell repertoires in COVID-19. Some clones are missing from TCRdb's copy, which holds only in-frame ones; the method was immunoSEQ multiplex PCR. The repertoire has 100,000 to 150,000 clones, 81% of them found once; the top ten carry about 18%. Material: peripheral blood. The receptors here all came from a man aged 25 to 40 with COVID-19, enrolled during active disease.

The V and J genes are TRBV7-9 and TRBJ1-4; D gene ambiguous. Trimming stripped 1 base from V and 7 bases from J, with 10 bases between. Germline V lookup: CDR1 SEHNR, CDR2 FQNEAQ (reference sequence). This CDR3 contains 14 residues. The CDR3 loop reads CASSLGATFEKLFF. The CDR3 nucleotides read TGTGCCAGCAGCTTAGGGGCTACCTTTGAAAAACTGTTTTTT.

The CDR3 here is CASSPSIREGTDTQYF. For the CDR3, the DNA is TGTGCCAGCAGCCCCTCAATCCGGGAGGGCACAGATACGCAGTATTTT. The chain has TRBV3-1 (or the pseudogene TRBV3-2) and TRBJ2-3; TRBD2 agrees at 7 bases. Germline assignment: CDR1 LGHDT and CDR2 YNNKEL (reference sequence). V lost 4 bases and J lost 1; bases outside the gene matches: 8. This CDR3 has 16 amino acids.

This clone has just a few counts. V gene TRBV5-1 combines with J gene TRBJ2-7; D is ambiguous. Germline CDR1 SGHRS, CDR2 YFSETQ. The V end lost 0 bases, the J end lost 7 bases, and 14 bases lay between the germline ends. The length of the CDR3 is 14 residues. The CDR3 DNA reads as TGCGCCAGCAGCTTGGGAGGCGGCGCCCCTGAGCAGTACTTC. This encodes CASSLGGGAPEQYF.

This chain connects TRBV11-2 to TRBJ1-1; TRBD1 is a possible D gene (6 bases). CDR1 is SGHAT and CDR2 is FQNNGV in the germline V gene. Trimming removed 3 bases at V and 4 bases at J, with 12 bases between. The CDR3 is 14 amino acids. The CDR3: CASSFPQGFTEAFF. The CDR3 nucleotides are TGTGCCAGCAGCTTTCCCCAGGGGTTCACTGAAGCTTTCTTT.

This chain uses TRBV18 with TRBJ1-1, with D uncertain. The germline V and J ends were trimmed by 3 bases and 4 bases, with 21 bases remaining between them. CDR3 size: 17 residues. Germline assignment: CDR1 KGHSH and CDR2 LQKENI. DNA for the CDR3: TGTGCCAGCTCACCTTACCTTTCATACCGGGATTCCACTGAAGCTTTCTTT. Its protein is CASSPYLSYRDSTEAFF.

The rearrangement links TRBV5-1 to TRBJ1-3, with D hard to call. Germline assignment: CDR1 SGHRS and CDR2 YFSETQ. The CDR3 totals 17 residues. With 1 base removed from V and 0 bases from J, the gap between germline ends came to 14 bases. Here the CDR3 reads CASSLSPSAVSGNTIYF. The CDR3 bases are TGCGCCAGCAGCTTGTCACCCAGTGCCGTCTCTGGAAACACCATATATTTT.

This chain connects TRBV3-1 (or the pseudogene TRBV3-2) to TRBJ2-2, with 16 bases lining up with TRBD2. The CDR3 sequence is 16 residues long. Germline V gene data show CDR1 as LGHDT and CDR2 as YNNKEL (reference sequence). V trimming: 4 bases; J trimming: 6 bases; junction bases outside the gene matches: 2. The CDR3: CASSLGTSGRAGELFF. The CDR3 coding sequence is TGTGCCAGCAGCCTCGGGACTAGCGGGAGGGCCGGGGAGCTGTTTTTT.

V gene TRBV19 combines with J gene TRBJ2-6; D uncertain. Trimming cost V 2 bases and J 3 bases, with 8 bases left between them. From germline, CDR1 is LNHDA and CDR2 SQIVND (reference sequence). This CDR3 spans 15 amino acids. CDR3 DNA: TGTGCCAGTAGTATAACGGGTGGTGGGGCCAACGTCCTGACTTTC. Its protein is CASSITGGGANVLTF.

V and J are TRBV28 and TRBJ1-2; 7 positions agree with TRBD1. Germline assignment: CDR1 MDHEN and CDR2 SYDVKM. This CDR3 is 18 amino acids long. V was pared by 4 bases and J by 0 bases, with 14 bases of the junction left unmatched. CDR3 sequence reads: CASSSKVIGTAPNYGYTF. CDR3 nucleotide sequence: TGTGCCAGCAGTTCAAAAGTTATTGGGACAGCCCCTAACTATGGCTACACCTTC.

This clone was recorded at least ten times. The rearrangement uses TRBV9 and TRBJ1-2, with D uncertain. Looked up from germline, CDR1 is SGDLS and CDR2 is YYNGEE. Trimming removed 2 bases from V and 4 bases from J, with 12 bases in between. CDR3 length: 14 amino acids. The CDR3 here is CASSVGGKVYGYTF. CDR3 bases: TGTGCCAGCAGCGTGGGAGGAAAGGTCTATGGCTACACCTTC. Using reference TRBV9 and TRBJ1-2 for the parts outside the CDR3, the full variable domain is DSGVTQTPKHLITATGQRVTLRCSPRSGDLSVYWYQQSLDQGLQFLIQYYNGEERAKGNILERFSAQQFPDLHSELNLSSLELGDSALYFCASSVGGKVYGYTFGSGTRLTVV.

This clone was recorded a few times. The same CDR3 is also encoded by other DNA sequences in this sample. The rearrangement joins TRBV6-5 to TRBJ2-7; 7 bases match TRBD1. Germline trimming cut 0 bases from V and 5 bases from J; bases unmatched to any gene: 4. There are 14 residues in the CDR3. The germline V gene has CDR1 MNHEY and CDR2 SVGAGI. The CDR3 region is CASSYSKGAHEQYF. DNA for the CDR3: TGTGCCAGCAGTTACTCGAAGGGGGCCCACGAGCAGTACTTC.

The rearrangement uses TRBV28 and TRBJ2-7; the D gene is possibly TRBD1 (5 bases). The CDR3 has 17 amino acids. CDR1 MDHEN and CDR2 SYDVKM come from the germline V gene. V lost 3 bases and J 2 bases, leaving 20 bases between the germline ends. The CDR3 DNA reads TGTGCCAGCAGTTTCTTAGTGTCGGCAAGACAGACCTACGAGCAGTACTTC. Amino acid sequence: CASSFLVSARQTYEQYF.

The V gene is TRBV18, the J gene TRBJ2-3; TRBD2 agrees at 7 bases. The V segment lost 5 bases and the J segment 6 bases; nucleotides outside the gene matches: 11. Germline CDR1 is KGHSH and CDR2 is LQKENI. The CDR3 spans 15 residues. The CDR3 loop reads CASSWDSGPWDTQYF. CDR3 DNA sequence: TGTGCCAGCTCATGGGATAGCGGGCCCTGGGATACGCAGTATTTT.

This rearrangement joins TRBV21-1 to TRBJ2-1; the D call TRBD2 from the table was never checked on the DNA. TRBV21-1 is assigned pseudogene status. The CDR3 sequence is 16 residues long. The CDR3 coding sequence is TGTGCCAGCACCACTAGCGGGAGGGCCAGGGCGTATGAGCAGTTCTTC. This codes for CASTTSGRARAYEQFF.

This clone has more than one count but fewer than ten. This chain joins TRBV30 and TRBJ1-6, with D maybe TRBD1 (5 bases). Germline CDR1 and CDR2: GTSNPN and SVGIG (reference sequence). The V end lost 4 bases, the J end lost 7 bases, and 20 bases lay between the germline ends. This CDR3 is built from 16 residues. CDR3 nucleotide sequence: TGTGCCTGGAATTCCCACCTAGACAGAGAAAATTCACCCCTCCACTTT. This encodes CAWNSHLDRENSPLHF.

Here the CDR3 reads CASSPRGLSSYNSPLHF. CDR3 DNA sequence: TGTGCCAGCAGCCCTAGGGGGTTGAGCTCCTATAATTCACCCCTCCACTTT. The rearrangement uses TRBV7-8 and TRBJ1-6; D might be TRBD1 (6 bases). V was pared by 5 bases and J by 0 bases, with 14 bases between. Germline V lookup: CDR1 SGHVS, CDR2 FQNEAQ. This CDR3 contains 17 residues.

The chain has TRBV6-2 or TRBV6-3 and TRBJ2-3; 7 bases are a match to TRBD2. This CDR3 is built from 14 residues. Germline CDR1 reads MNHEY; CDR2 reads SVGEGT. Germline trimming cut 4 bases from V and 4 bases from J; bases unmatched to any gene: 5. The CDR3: CASSLIAGADTQYF. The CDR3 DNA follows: TGTGCCAGCAGTTTGATAGCGGGTGCAGATACGCAGTATTTT.

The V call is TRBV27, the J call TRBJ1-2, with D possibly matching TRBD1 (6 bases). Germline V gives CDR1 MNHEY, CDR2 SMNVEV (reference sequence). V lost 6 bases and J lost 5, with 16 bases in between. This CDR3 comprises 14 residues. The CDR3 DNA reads TGTGCCAGCAGCCCTCGGGCAGGGGCTTATGGCTACACCTTC. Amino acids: CASSPRAGAYGYTF.

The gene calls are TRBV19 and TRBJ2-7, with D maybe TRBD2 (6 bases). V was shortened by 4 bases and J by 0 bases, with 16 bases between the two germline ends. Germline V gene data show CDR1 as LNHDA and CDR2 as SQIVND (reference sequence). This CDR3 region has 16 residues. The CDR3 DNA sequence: TGTGCCAGTAGTAGGGGAGGTTGGGACGGCTCCTACGAGCAGTACTTC. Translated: CASSRGGWDGSYEQYF.

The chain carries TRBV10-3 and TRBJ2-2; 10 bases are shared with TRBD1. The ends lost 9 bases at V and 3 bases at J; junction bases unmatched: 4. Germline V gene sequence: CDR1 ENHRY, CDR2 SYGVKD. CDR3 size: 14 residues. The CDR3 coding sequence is TGTGCCATTCTTGGGACAGGGGACACCGGGGAGCTGTTTTTT. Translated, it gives CAILGTGDTGELFF.

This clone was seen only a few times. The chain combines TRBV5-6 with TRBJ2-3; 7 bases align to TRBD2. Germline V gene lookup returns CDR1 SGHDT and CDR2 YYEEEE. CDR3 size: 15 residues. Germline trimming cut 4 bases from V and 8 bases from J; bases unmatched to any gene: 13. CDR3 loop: CASSPWAGTKATQYF. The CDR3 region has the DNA TGTGCCAGCAGCCCTTGGGCCGGGACTAAGGCTACGCAGTATTTT. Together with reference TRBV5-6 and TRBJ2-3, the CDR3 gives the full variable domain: DAGVTQSPTHLIKTRGQQVTLRCSPKSGHDTVSWYQQALGQGPQFIFQYYEEEERQRGNFPDRFSGHQFPNYSSELNVNALLLGDSALYLCASSPWAGTKATQYFGPGTRLTVL.

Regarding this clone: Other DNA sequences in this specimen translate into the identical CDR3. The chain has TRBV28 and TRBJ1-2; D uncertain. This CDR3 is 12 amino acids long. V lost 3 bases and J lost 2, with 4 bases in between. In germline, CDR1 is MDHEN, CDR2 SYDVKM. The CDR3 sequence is CASSLSNYGYTF. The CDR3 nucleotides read TGTGCCAGCAGTTTGTCAAACTATGGCTACACCTTC.

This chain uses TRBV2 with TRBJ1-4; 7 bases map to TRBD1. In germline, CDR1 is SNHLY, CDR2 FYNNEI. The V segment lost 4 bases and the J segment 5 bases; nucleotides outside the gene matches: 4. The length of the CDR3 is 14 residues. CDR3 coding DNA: TGTGCCAGCAGTGTCAGGGGGTGGAATGAAAAACTGTTTTTT. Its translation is CASSVRGWNEKLFF.

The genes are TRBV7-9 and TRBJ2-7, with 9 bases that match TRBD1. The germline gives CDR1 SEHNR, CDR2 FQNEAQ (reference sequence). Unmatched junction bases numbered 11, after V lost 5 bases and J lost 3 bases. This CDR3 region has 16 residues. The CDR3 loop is CASSPGGGTGLYEQYF. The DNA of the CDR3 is TGTGCCAGCAGCCCAGGGGGTGGGACAGGGCTCTACGAGCAGTACTTC.

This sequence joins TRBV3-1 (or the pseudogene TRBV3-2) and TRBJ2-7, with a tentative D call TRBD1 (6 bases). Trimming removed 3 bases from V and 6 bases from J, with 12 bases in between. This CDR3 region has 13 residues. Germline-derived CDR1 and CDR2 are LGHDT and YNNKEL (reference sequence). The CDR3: CASSHLGGGEQYF. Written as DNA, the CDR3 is TGTGCCAGCAGCCATCTTGGGGGCGGCGAGCAGTACTTC.

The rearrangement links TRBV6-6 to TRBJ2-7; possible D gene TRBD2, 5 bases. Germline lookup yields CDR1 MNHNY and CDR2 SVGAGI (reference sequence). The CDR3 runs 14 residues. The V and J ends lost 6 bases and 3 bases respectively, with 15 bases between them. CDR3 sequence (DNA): TGTGCCAGCAGCCCCCACGACGGGAACTACGAGCAGTACTTC. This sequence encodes CASSPHDGNYEQYF.

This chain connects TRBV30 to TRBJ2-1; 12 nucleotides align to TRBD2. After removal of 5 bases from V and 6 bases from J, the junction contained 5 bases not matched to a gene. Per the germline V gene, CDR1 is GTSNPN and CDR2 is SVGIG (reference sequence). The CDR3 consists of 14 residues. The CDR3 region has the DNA TGTGCCTGGGGACTAGCGGGATACTCCAATGAGCAGTTCTTC. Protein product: CAWGLAGYSNEQFF.

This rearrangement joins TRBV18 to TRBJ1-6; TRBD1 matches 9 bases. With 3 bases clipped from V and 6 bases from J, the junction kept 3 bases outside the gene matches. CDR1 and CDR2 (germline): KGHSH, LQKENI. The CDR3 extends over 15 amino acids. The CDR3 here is CASSPGQGRNSPLHF. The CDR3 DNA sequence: TGTGCCAGCTCACCCGGACAGGGGCGTAATTCACCCCTCCACTTT.